One sample yielded the 30 T cell receptor beta chains listed below, sequenced in a study of memory CD4+ T cells and cytomegalovirus serostatus. Single viable CD3+CD4+CD8-CD45RO+ cells were sorted as the memory CD4+ T cells. The repertoire was sequenced with immunoSEQ multiplex PCR; TCRdb's copy has only in-frame clones and lacks some. In the table there are 50,000 to 55,000 clones, roughly 78% of which are singletons. The specimen was memory CD4+ T cells from blood. The receptors come from an adult in good health and CMV-seronegative.

The chain employs TRBV7-2 and TRBJ2-2; D is uncertain. Germline V gene lookup returns CDR1 SGHTA and CDR2 FQGNSA. There are 12 residues in the CDR3. The V gene lost 4 bases and the J gene lost 3 bases, with 3 bases spanning the gap. The CDR3 DNA sequence: TGTGCCAGCAGCTCCTACACCGGGGAGCTGTTTTTT. Its protein is CASSSYTGELFF. Based on the CDR3 plus reference TRBV7-2 and TRBJ2-2, the full variable domain is GAGVSQSPSNKVTEKGKDVELRCDPISGHTALYWYRQSLGQGLEFLIYFQGNSAPDKSGLPSDRFSAERTGGSVSTLTIQRTQQEDSAVYLCASSSYTGELFFGEGSRLTVL.

The V call is TRBV25-1, the J call TRBJ1-1, with D uncertain. Germline CDR1 and CDR2: MGHDK and SYGVNS. With 0 bases removed from V and 1 base from J, the gap between germline ends came to 3 bases. The CDR3 sequence is 13 residues long. The CDR3 bases are TGTGCCAGCAGTGAATACGCGAACACTGAAGCTTTCTTT. Translation: CASSEYANTEAFF. The full variable domain, with the rest looked up from reference TRBV25-1 and TRBJ1-1, is EADIYQTPRYLVIGTGKKITLECSQTMGHDKMYWYQQDPGMELHLIHYSYGVNSTEKGDLSSESTVSRIRTEHFPLTLESARPSHTSQYLCASSEYANTEAFFGQGTRLTVV.

V gene TRBV2 combines with J gene TRBJ2-7; D is possibly TRBD2 (5 bases). This CDR3 region has 13 residues. Germline CDR1 and CDR2: SNHLY and FYNNEI. Trimming stripped 7 bases from V and 2 bases from J, with 12 bases between. CDR3 sequence: CASNLAGTYEQYF. Written as DNA, the CDR3 is TGTGCCAGCAATTTGGCGGGCACCTACGAGCAGTACTTC.

V usage is TRBV11-2 and J usage is TRBJ1-6; D is perhaps TRBD1 (5 bases). The CDR3 totals 14 residues. Trimming shortened V by 1 base and J by 8 bases, and 9 bases separated the two germline ends. Germline CDR1 is SGHAT and CDR2 is FQNNGV. This CDR3 is CASSLVQEHSPLHF. The CDR3 DNA follows: TGTGCCAGCAGCTTAGTACAGGAGCATTCACCCCTCCACTTT.

This chain joins TRBV6-1 and TRBJ2-3; D gene ambiguous. Germline-derived CDR1 and CDR2 are MNHNS and SASEGT. V was shortened by 7 bases and J by 7 bases, with 12 bases between the two germline ends. The CDR3 loop spans 12 amino acids. The CDR3 sequence: CASKQFGYTQYF. CDR3 bases: TGTGCCAGCAAACAGTTCGGGTATACGCAGTATTTT.

V and J are TRBV5-1 and TRBJ2-2; the match to TRBD1 covers 9 bases. V shed 4 bases, J shed 6 bases, and the junction held 10 bases outside the gene matches. This CDR3 is built from 16 residues. Germline loops: CDR1 SGHRS, CDR2 YFSETQ. CDR3 sequence: CASSPLTGGQSGELFF. The CDR3 nucleotides are TGCGCCAGCAGCCCCCTGACAGGGGGTCAGTCCGGGGAGCTGTTTTTT.

This chain joins TRBV7-9 and TRBJ2-7; tentatively, D is TRBD2 (6 bases). Germline V CDR1 and CDR2: SEHNR, FQNEAQ (reference sequence). This CDR3 is built from 13 residues. V gave up 2 bases and J gave up 3 bases, with 8 bases separating them. The CDR3 is CASSLSGGYEQYF. CDR3 in DNA: TGTGCCAGCAGCTTATCCGGGGGCTACGAGCAGTACTTC. Combining the CDR3 with reference TRBV7-9 and TRBJ2-7 gives the whole variable domain DTGVSQNPRHKITKRGQNVTFRCDPISEHNRLYWYRQTLGQGPEFLTYFQNEAQLEKSRLLSDRFSAERPKGSFSTLEIQRTEQGDSAMYLCASSLSGGYEQYFGPGTRLTVT.

The chain links TRBV6-1 to TRBJ2-3; D is uncertain. CDR1 MNHNS and CDR2 SASEGT come from the germline V gene. The CDR3 spans 12 residues. Trimming cost V 1 base and J 10 bases, with 9 bases left between them. CDR3 in DNA: TGTGCCAGCAGTGAAGGGGTCAGGCCGCAGTATTTT. Encoded protein: CASSEGVRPQYF.

The chain is built from TRBV5-1 and TRBJ2-6, with 12 positions matching TRBD1. Germline V gives CDR1 SGHRS, CDR2 YFSETQ. V lost 4 bases, J lost 4 bases, and 9 bases stayed unmatched. The CDR3 covers 18 residues. CDR3 in amino acids: CASSPEGQGARGANVLTF. As DNA, the CDR3 is TGCGCCAGCAGCCCCGAGGGACAGGGGGCGCGGGGGGCCAACGTCCTGACTTTC.

The chain uses TRBV11-2 and TRBJ1-2; the D is unclear. V dropped 5 bases and J dropped 8 bases, with 24 bases sitting between them. The CDR3 consists of 16 residues. Per the germline V gene, CDR1 is SGHAT and CDR2 is FQNNGV. The CDR3 DNA sequence: TGTGCCAGCAGCCCCAACGGAGGTTTCTGGAGGGCAGGCTACACCTTC. It codes for CASSPNGGFWRAGYTF.

The chain joins TRBV6-6 to TRBJ2-6; D gene unclear. This CDR3 contains 14 residues. In germline, CDR1 is MNHNY, CDR2 SVGAGI (reference sequence). V was shortened by 5 bases and J by 0 bases, with 5 bases between the two germline ends. CDR3 in amino acids: CASSRASGANVLTF. The CDR3 DNA sequence: TGTGCCAGCAGTAGAGCCTCTGGGGCCAACGTCCTGACTTTC.

The chain employs TRBV5-6 and TRBJ2-7, with D perhaps TRBD1 (6 bases). Germline assignment: CDR1 SGHDT and CDR2 YYEEEE. This CDR3 spans 14 amino acids. The ends were cut back, 2 bases at V and 1 base at J, with 10 bases in the middle. The CDR3 sequence: CASSLTGLSYEQYF. For the CDR3, the DNA is TGTGCCAGCAGCTTAACAGGGCTTTCCTACGAGCAGTACTTC. The whole variable domain, filled in from reference TRBV5-6 and TRBJ2-7, reads DAGVTQSPTHLIKTRGQQVTLRCSPKSGHDTVSWYQQALGQGPQFIFQYYEEEERQRGNFPDRFSGHQFPNYSSELNVNALLLGDSALYLCASSLTGLSYEQYFGPGTRLTVT.

The chain employs TRBV30 and TRBJ2-7; TRBD2 aligns across 9 bases. Germline CDR1 GTSNPN, CDR2 SVGIG (reference sequence). The CDR3 has 15 amino acids. V shed 0 bases, J shed 4 bases, and the junction held 7 bases outside the gene matches. CDR3 DNA sequence: TGTGCCTGGAGTGTTTGGCGGGGGGGCCGTTACGAGCAGTACTTC. Translating gives CAWSVWRGGRYEQYF.

The chain carries TRBV6-5 and TRBJ1-4; 8 bases agree with TRBD1. In germline, CDR1 is MNHEY, CDR2 SVGAGI. The CDR3 is 14 amino acids. Unmatched junction bases numbered 10, after V lost 6 bases and J lost 10 bases. CDR3 residues: CASSLKGTGVKLFF. Written as DNA, the CDR3 is TGTGCCAGCAGCCTAAAAGGGACAGGTGTAAAACTGTTTTTT.

The chain has TRBV4-1 and TRBJ2-2; 7 bases map to TRBD1. The CDR3 sequence is 16 residues long. Germline assignment: CDR1 MGHRA and CDR2 YSYEKL. The trim removed 3 bases at V and 0 bases at J, leaving 4 bases unmatched. The CDR3 sequence is CASSQRQGTNTGELFF. The CDR3 DNA reads TGCGCCAGCAGCCAGAGACAGGGAACGAACACCGGGGAGCTGTTTTTT.

This clone was counted a single time. As DNA, the CDR3 is TGTGCCAGCAGGAAGCAGGGTAAAGGCTCCTACAATGAGCAGTTCTTC. Protein: CASRKQGKGSYNEQFF. The chain combines TRBV28 with TRBJ2-1; possibly TRBD1 for D (5 bases). Trimming removed 6 bases at V and 0 bases at J, with 15 bases between. CDR3 length equals 16 residues. The germline V gene encodes CDR1 MDHEN and CDR2 SYDVKM. Full variable domain (rest looked up from reference TRBV28 and TRBJ2-1): DVKVTQSSRYLVKRTGEKVFLECVQDMDHENMFWYRQDPGLGLRLIYFSYDVKMKEKGDIPEGYSVSREKKERFSLILESASTNQTSMYLCASRKQGKGSYNEQFFGPGTRLTVL.

The chain couples TRBV10-3 to TRBJ1-5; the match to TRBD1 covers 8 bases. The CDR3 extends over 14 amino acids. V shed 2 bases, J shed 6 bases, and the junction held 3 bases outside the gene matches. Germline V CDR1 and CDR2: ENHRY, SYGVKD. The CDR3 nucleotides read TGTGCCATCAGTGAGCAGGGGGCTGGTCAGCCCCAGCATTTT. This translates into CAISEQGAGQPQHF.

The rearrangement links TRBV20-1 to TRBJ1-2, with D maybe TRBD1 (5 bases). V lost 6 bases to trimming and J lost 7 bases, with 9 bases between them. CDR1 and CDR2 (germline): DFQATT, SNEGSKA (reference sequence). The CDR3 has 10 amino acids. The DNA for the CDR3 is TGCAGTGCAGGGGCACTTGGCTACACCTTC. Translating gives CSAGALGYTF.

The rearrangement links TRBV2 to TRBJ2-7; a weak D match, TRBD2 (6 bases). CDR1 and CDR2 from the germline V gene are SNHLY and FYNNEI. The CDR3 is 13 residues long. The ends were cut back, 2 bases at V and 5 bases at J, with 10 bases in the middle. DNA of the CDR3: TGTGCCAGCAGTGAAATAGCGGAAAACGAGCAGTACTTC. Amino acids: CASSEIAENEQYF.

This chain links TRBV6-5 with TRBJ1-2; D is unclear. In germline, CDR1 is MNHEY, CDR2 SVGAGI. V lost 3 bases to trimming and J lost 6 bases, with 11 bases between them. The CDR3 covers 13 residues. The DNA of the CDR3 is TGTGCCAGCAGTTATGCCTCTACCGATGGCTACACCTTC. It encodes CASSYASTDGYTF.

This clone was observed a single time. The chain has TRBV2 and TRBJ2-7; the match to TRBD1 covers 9 bases. The V segment lost 5 bases and the J segment 3 bases; nucleotides outside the gene matches: 2. The germline V gene encodes CDR1 SNHLY and CDR2 FYNNEI. CDR3 size: 13 residues. The CDR3 DNA follows: TGTGCCAGCAGTCGGGACAGGGACTACGAGCAGTACTTC. It specifies CASSRDRDYEQYF.

The V and J genes are TRBV28 and TRBJ1-2; weak D call: TRBD1 (6 bases). V lost 2 bases and J lost 0, with 10 bases in between. Germline lookup yields CDR1 MDHEN and CDR2 SYDVKM. The CDR3 runs 15 residues. Written as DNA, the CDR3 is TGTGCCAGCAGTTTAAGGGGGGGTGCTAACTATGGCTACACCTTC. Protein product: CASSLRGGANYGYTF.

V usage is TRBV5-4 and J usage is TRBJ2-4; no definite D call. Trimming stripped 1 base from V and 0 bases from J, with 11 bases between. This CDR3 spans 16 amino acids. Per germline, CDR1 SGHNT and CDR2 YYREEE (reference sequence). The CDR3 region has the DNA TGTGCCAGCAGCTTGTCCAGTACACTAGCCAAAAACATTCAGTACTTC. It translates to CASSLSSTLAKNIQYF.

This clone showed up just a few times. The J gene is TRBJ2-7, the V gene TRBV5-6; TRBD2 aligns across 11 bases. The V segment lost 4 bases and the J segment 0 bases; nucleotides outside the gene matches: 12. The CDR3 extends over 18 amino acids. Germline V lookup: CDR1 SGHDT, CDR2 YYEEEE. Here the CDR3 reads CASSLPGLAVRSSYEQYF. CDR3 bases: TGTGCCAGCAGCCTCCCGGGACTAGCGGTGAGGAGCTCCTACGAGCAGTACTTC. The whole variable domain, filled in from reference TRBV5-6 and TRBJ2-7, reads DAGVTQSPTHLIKTRGQQVTLRCSPKSGHDTVSWYQQALGQGPQFIFQYYEEEERQRGNFPDRFSGHQFPNYSSELNVNALLLGDSALYLCASSLPGLAVRSSYEQYFGPGTRLTVT.

V and J are TRBV5-1 and TRBJ2-7; TRBD1 might be the D (6 bases). The CDR3 contains 14 residues. V gave up 6 bases and J gave up 6 bases, with 19 bases separating them. The germline V gene encodes CDR1 SGHRS and CDR2 YFSETQ. The DNA for the CDR3 is TGCGCCAGCACTCCAGGGGCGGTTTGGGCCGAGCAGTACTTC. Its translation is CASTPGAVWAEQYF.

In this sample, this clone turned up once. Other DNA sequences in this sample translate to the same CDR3. This chain connects TRBV10-3 to TRBJ2-1; TRBD2 matches at 10 bases. The CDR3 length is 16 residues. Germline V lookup: CDR1 ENHRY, CDR2 SYGVKD. V shed 6 bases, J shed 2 bases, and the junction held 7 bases outside the gene matches. The CDR3 DNA is TGTGCCATCAGCACCGGACTAGCGGACACCTACAATGAGCAGTTCTTC. It encodes CAISTGLADTYNEQFF.

This clone was detected a few times. The chain employs TRBV5-1 and TRBJ1-5, with 9 positions matching TRBD1. Germline V gives CDR1 SGHRS, CDR2 YFSETQ. The junction had 8 bases not matched to a gene; V was cut back by 2 bases and J by 5 bases. This CDR3 is 16 amino acids long. CDR3 in amino acids: CASSLTPGQGYQPQHF. As DNA, the CDR3 is TGCGCCAGCAGCTTAACTCCGGGACAGGGTTATCAGCCCCAGCATTTT.

This chain connects TRBV10-2 to TRBJ1-6; TRBD1 matches at 8 bases. CDR3 length: 15 amino acids. After removal of 3 bases from V and 9 bases from J, the junction contained 7 bases not matched to a gene. Germline-derived CDR1 and CDR2 are WSHSY and SAAADI. The CDR3 DNA reads as TGCGCCAGCAGTGACCTCGGACAGGGTACTTCACCCCTCCACTTT. Protein sequence: CASSDLGQGTSPLHF.

The chain is built from TRBV5-8 and TRBJ2-3; maybe TRBD2 (5 bases). Per germline, CDR1 SGHTS and CDR2 YDEGEE. The CDR3 has 15 amino acids. Trimming left V 0 bases short and J 2 bases short, with 10 bases between. DNA of the CDR3: TGTGCCAGCAGCTTGGCCAGAGGGTCCACAGATACGCAGTATTTT. It yields the protein CASSLARGSTDTQYF.

CDR3 DNA: TGTGCCTGGAGCGACAGGGGTGAAAAACTGTTTTTT. Its translation: CAWSDRGEKLFF. The chain links TRBV30 to TRBJ1-4, with 8 bases fitting TRBD1. The V gene's germline CDR1 is GTSNPN and CDR2 SVGIG (reference sequence). V lost 3 bases and J lost 7; bases outside the gene matches: 1. This CDR3 contains 12 residues.